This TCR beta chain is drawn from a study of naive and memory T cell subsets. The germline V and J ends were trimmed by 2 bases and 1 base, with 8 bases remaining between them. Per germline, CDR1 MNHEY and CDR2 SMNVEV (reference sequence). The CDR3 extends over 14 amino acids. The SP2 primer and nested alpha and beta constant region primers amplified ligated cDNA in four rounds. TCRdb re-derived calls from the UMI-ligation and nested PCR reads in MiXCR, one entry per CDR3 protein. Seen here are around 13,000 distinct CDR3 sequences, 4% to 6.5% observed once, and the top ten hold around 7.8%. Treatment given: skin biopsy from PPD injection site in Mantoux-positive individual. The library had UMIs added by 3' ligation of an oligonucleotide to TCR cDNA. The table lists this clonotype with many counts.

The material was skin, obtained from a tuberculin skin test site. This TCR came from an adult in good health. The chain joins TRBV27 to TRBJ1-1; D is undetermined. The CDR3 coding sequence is TGTGCCAGCAGTTTACAGAGATCGAACACTGAAGCTTTCTTT. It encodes CASSLQRSNTEAFF.